This entry describes one TCR beta chain. These data are taken from a study of T-cell reconstitution after alpha-beta-depleted transplantation in children. Using unique molecular identifiers, the investigators prepared the TCRbeta library. MiXCR was run by TCRdb on the PCR reads, yielding one entry per CDR3 protein. Among roughly 500,000 distinct CDR3 sequences listed, approximately 32% were seen once. The origin of this receptor is a human donor who donated a stem cell graft to a child with aplastic anemia. Here the sequenced sample was PBMCs from the stem cell graft donor, taken from the stem cell graft.

DNA for the CDR3: TGTGCCAGCAGCCCCGGGACAGGGGTTATAGAGACCCAGTACTTC. Translated, it gives CASSPGTGVIETQYF. This chain joins TRBV7-2 and TRBJ2-5, with 10 nucleotides matching TRBD1. Germline V gene lookup returns CDR1 SGHTA and CDR2 FQGNSA. The CDR3 spans 15 residues. After removal of 5 bases from V and 4 bases from J, the junction contained 7 bases not matched to a gene.